The present T cell receptor (beta chain) was sequenced within a study of neurological immune-mediated disorders. The time point denotes: longitudinal time-point 2. A total of 2 million PBMCs stored at -80 degrees C provided the unsorted libraries. Germline CDR1 SNHLY, CDR2 FYNNEI. With V trimmed by 6 bases and J by 2 bases, 6 bases remained unmatched. The CDR3 runs to 14 residues. This clonotype appeared many times. From 15-18 subjects, every sequencing run obtained over 180 million TCR-beta sequences. TCRdb redid the calling of the 5' RACE reads with MiXCR, one entry per CDR3 protein. In the table there are roughly 98,000 distinct CDR3 sequences, roughly an eighth of which are singletons.

The chain employs TRBV2 and TRBJ2-7; 8 positions match TRBD2. The sequence derives from a female donor with HTLV-1-associated myelopathy (HAM/TSP). Sample: PBMCs. CDR3 in DNA: TGTGCCAGCAGCTTAACGGGGGGGGCCTACGAGCAGTACTTC. It translates to CASSLTGGAYEQYF.